This T cell receptor (beta chain) was sequenced during a study of OX40 agonist ivuxolimab in advanced cancers. Across the study: Ivuxolimab, an agonistic anti-OX40 (CD134) antibody, was given to patients. The patients received ivuxolimab by intravenous route every 2 weeks at 0.01 to 10 mg/kg. One hepatocellular carcinoma and a couple of cutaneous melanoma patients partially responded. Study observations and caveats: Partial responders at 0.1-3.0 mg/kg had among the lowest clonal expansion.

Trimming removed 0 bases from V and 2 bases from J, with 7 bases in between. This CDR3 spans 13 amino acids. Germline V CDR1 and CDR2: GTSNPN, SVGIG (reference sequence). Note on this clone: Its antigen remains unknown.

Profiling relied on immunoSEQ multiplex PCR, and the TCRdb table lists in-frame clones only, not all of them. The sample lists about 35,000 clones, approximately 79% occurring once. The input for sequencing was CD4+ or CD8+ T cells sorted from blood, taken in a trial of the OX40 agonist ivuxolimab. The chain uses TRBV30 and TRBJ1-2, with no clear D. The sequence was obtained from an adult with an advanced solid tumor such as melanoma, head and neck, liver or kidney cancer. The CDR3 bases are TGTGCCTGGAGTGTAGGATCGAACTATGGCTACACCTTC. Translating it yields CAWSVGSNYGYTF.